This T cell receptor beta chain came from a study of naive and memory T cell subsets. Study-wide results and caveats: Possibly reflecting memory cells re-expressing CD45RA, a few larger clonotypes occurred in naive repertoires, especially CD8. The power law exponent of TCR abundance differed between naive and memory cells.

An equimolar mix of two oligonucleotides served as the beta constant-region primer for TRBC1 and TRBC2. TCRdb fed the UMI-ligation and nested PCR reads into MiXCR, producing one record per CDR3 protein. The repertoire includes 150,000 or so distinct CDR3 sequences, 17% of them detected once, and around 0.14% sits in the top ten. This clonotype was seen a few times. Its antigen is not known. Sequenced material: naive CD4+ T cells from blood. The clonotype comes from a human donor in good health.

The CDR3 here is CASVGGGNTEAFF. For the CDR3, the DNA is TGTGCCAGCGTGGGGGGGGGGAACACTGAAGCTTTCTTT. The rearrangement joins TRBV28 to TRBJ1-1, with a possible D match to TRBD1 (5 bases). CDR3 length: 13 amino acids. Trimming removed 8 bases at V and 1 base at J, with 11 bases between. Germline lookup yields CDR1 MDHEN and CDR2 SYDVKM.